This record looks at one T cell receptor beta chain sequence and its context. Germline V gene sequence: CDR1 MNHNS, CDR2 SASEGT. The V end was cut by 8 bases, the J end by 2 bases, with 13 bases between. This CDR3 spans 13 amino acids. A sample-barcoded 5' primer and a J-beta primer mix were used in a second PCR of about 7 to 11 cycles. MiXCR was run by TCRdb on the 5' RACE reads, yielding one entry per CDR3 protein. Among 1.5 million to 2 million distinct CDR3 sequences listed, roughly two fifths were seen once. The sample comes from a study of blood T cells in healthy people across ages. The TCR was taken from a human donor in good health. The sample was blood. The V gene is TRBV6-1, the J gene TRBJ2-7; a weak D match, TRBD1 (6 bases). Here the CDR3 DNA reads TGTGCCAGCTCTCACAGGGTCGCCTACGAGCAGTACTTC. This sequence encodes CASSHRVAYEQYF.